Below are 9 T cell receptor beta chains sequenced from a single sample in a study of blood T cell repertoires in COVID-19. Assay used: immunoSEQ multiplex PCR; TCRdb lists only in-frame clones, some missing. This sample has about 39,000 clones, with around 74% found just once. The sample consisted of peripheral blood. The receptors originated from a man in his 70s with acute or convalescent COVID-19.

V gene TRBV5-8 combines with J gene TRBJ1-1; tentatively, D is TRBD1 (5 bases). The germline gives CDR1 SGHTS, CDR2 YDEGEE. The CDR3 runs 14 residues. The V end lost 5 bases, the J end lost 1 base, and 12 bases lay between the germline ends. The CDR3 region is CASRSRVGNTEAFF. The CDR3 DNA is TGTGCCAGCAGGAGCAGGGTGGGGAACACTGAAGCTTTCTTT.

This clone occurred a few times. The chain is built from TRBV7-9 and TRBJ2-1; 9 bases line up with TRBD1. Germline CDR1 reads SEHNR; CDR2 reads FQNEAQ (reference sequence). This CDR3 region has 13 residues. V shed 8 bases and J 10 bases; nucleotides not matched to a gene: 9. The CDR3 loop is CASGRDRAGEQFF. CDR3 sequence (DNA): TGTGCCAGCGGCCGGGACAGGGCAGGGGAGCAGTTCTTC.

V gene TRBV19 combines with J gene TRBJ1-2, with 7 bases aligning to TRBD1. The germline gives CDR1 LNHDA, CDR2 SQIVND (reference sequence). J lost 8 bases, V lost 7 bases, and 10 bases had no gene match. This CDR3 contains 13 residues. For the CDR3, the DNA is TGTGCCAGTACCAACAGACAGGGTTCGGGCTACACCTTC. It yields the protein CASTNRQGSGYTF.

V and J are TRBV3-1 (or the pseudogene TRBV3-2) and TRBJ1-6; no firm D call. Germline loops: CDR1 LGHDT, CDR2 YNNKEL (reference sequence). This CDR3 is built from 15 residues. V lost 8 bases and J 7 bases, leaving 18 bases between the germline ends. The CDR3 spells CASDNAGSTNSPLHF. In nucleotides, the CDR3 is TGTGCCAGCGACAATGCAGGCAGTACCAATTCACCCCTCCACTTT.

This sequence joins TRBV5-1 and TRBJ1-1; D might be TRBD1 (5 bases). In germline, CDR1 is SGHRS, CDR2 YFSETQ. The CDR3 is 14 amino acids. V lost 4 bases, J lost 1 base, and 11 bases lay in between. CDR3 sequence (DNA): TGCGCCAGCAGCCCGCAGGGTAAGAACACTGAAGCTTTCTTT. This encodes CASSPQGKNTEAFF.

J is TRBJ1-6 and V is TRBV27; D uncertain. Looked up from germline, CDR1 is MNHEY and CDR2 is SMNVEV (reference sequence). This CDR3 is built from 12 residues. Trimming pared 11 bases from V and 0 bases from J, leaving 5 bases between. The CDR3 nucleotides read TGTGCCTCCTCCTCCTATAATTCACCCCTCCACTTT. Translation: CASSSYNSPLHF.

The chain combines TRBV9 with TRBJ2-1; 7 bases are shared with TRBD2. Trimming removed 3 bases from V and 6 bases from J; junction bases left unmatched: 9. Germline CDR1 is SGDLS and CDR2 is YYNGEE. This CDR3 region has 15 residues. The CDR3 DNA follows: TGTGCCAGCAGCGGAGGGGCGGGAGAGGTCAATGAGCAGTTCTTC. Its protein is CASSGGAGEVNEQFF.

To note about this clone: The sample contains more than one DNA sequence encoding this CDR3. The rearrangement links TRBV6-6 to TRBJ1-2, with 11 bases that match TRBD1. Germline CDR1 MNHNY, CDR2 SVGAGI (reference sequence). This CDR3 spans 14 amino acids. V shed 7 bases and J 4 bases; nucleotides not matched to a gene: 5. The CDR3 loop is CASTVGTGGYGYTF. The CDR3 DNA reads as TGTGCCAGCACCGTGGGGACAGGGGGCTATGGCTACACCTTC.

The chain recombines TRBV9 with TRBJ2-3; TRBD1 might be the D (6 bases). The CDR3 sequence is 15 residues long. Germline V gives CDR1 SGDLS, CDR2 YYNGEE. Trimming pared 0 bases from V and 2 bases from J, leaving 10 bases between. CDR3: CASSVEGGSTDTQYF. The CDR3 DNA reads as TGTGCCAGCAGCGTAGAAGGGGGTTCCACAGATACGCAGTATTTT.